The 18 T cell receptor beta chains reported below all come from one sample, sequenced in a study of vaccination effects on CD4 cells after COVID-19. The repertoire was sequenced with immunoSEQ multiplex PCR; TCRdb's copy has only in-frame clones and lacks some. The sample holds roughly 23,000 clones; 70% to 80% are singletons and the top ten take 16%. These receptors have no known antigen. Peptide-pool stimulation followed by sequencing identified expanded antigen-specific CD4+ clonotypes in the ViraFEST assay. Cultured cells yielded isolated CD4+ T cells after 10 days. SARS-CoV-2 infection was confirmed by PCR in the person between March and December 2020. The sample here was CD4+ T cells from PBMCs cultured with SARS-CoV-2 spike peptides, taken before COVID-19 vaccination. These receptors all come from a human donor who had a prior SARS-CoV-2 infection.

The gene calls are TRBV19 and TRBJ1-3, with no clear D. The CDR3 totals 14 residues. The germline V and J ends were trimmed by 5 bases and 0 bases, with 8 bases remaining between them. Germline CDR1 reads LNHDA; CDR2 reads SQIVND (reference sequence). The CDR3 here is CASSRPGSGNTIYF. In nucleotides, the CDR3 is TGTGCCAGTAGTCGACCGGGCTCTGGAAACACCATATATTTT. Complete variable domain (other parts from reference TRBV19 and TRBJ1-3): DGGITQSPKYLFRKEGQNVTLSCEQNLNHDAMYWYRQDPGQGLRLIYYSQIVNDFQKGDIAEGYSVSREKKESFPLTVTSAQKNPTAFYLCASSRPGSGNTIYFGEGSWLTVV.

The chain carries TRBV11-3 and TRBJ2-1; TRBD1 aligns across 9 bases. V gave up 3 bases and J gave up 7 bases; unmatched junction bases: 7. Per the germline V gene, CDR1 is SGHNT and CDR2 is YENEEA. CDR3 length: 15 residues. Here the CDR3 reads CASSLRQGVSNEQFF. CDR3 DNA: TGTGCCAGCAGCTTGAGACAGGGGGTCTCGAATGAGCAGTTCTTC.

The rearrangement joins TRBV15 to TRBJ2-1; unclear D gene. V was clipped by 1 base and J by 2 bases, with 9 bases between them. Germline V gene lookup returns CDR1 LNHNV and CDR2 YYDKDF (reference sequence). CDR3 length equals 15 residues. CDR3 amino acids: CATSRVREPYNEQFF. The CDR3 nucleotides are TGTGCCACCAGCAGAGTACGCGAACCCTACAATGAGCAGTTCTTC.

The J gene is TRBJ2-5, the V gene TRBV11-1; the D is unclear. From germline, CDR1 is SGHAT and CDR2 FQDESV (reference sequence). The germline V and J ends were trimmed by 4 bases and 2 bases, with 14 bases remaining between them. The CDR3 runs 15 residues. Written as DNA, the CDR3 is TGTGCCAGCAGCTCCATCGGAATACTGCAAGAGACCCAGTACTTC. Translated: CASSSIGILQETQYF.

This chain connects TRBV11-3 to TRBJ1-2; TRBD1 agrees at 10 bases. From germline, CDR1 is SGHNT and CDR2 YENEEA. V lost 5 bases, J lost 5 bases, and 8 bases stayed unmatched. This CDR3 has 15 amino acids. The CDR3 region has the DNA TGTGCCAGCAGCCCCGCTGGGACAGGGGCTTATGGCTACACCTTC. It translates to CASSPAGTGAYGYTF.

The chain employs TRBV3-1 (or the pseudogene TRBV3-2) and TRBJ2-3; a weak D match, TRBD1 (6 bases). Germline V gene lookup returns CDR1 LGHDT and CDR2 YNNKEL (reference sequence). V was shortened by 0 bases and J by 4 bases, with 11 bases between the two germline ends. The CDR3 length is 15 residues. The CDR3 nucleotides read TGTGCCAGCAGCCAAGATCTTAGACAGGCAGATACGCAGTATTTT. Translated, it gives CASSQDLRQADTQYF.

This clone was seen only once. The chain couples TRBV5-1 to TRBJ1-1; TRBD1 agrees at 10 bases. The CDR3 loop spans 15 amino acids. In germline, CDR1 is SGHRS, CDR2 YFSETQ. Germline trimming cut 4 bases from V and 1 base from J; bases unmatched to any gene: 4. For the CDR3, the DNA is TGCGCCAGCAGCAGGGACAGGGGCCGGAACACTGAAGCTTTCTTT. Amino acid sequence: CASSRDRGRNTEAFF.

V usage is TRBV2 and J usage is TRBJ2-5; D gene ambiguous. Germline CDR1 reads SNHLY; CDR2 reads FYNNEI. The CDR3 totals 13 residues. The V and J ends lost 9 bases and 1 base respectively, with 12 bases between them. The CDR3 DNA is TGTGCCAGTGGCTCGGTGGCCCAAGAGACCCAGTACTTC. Translation gives CASGSVAQETQYF.

In its sample, this clone was seen a few times. The J gene is TRBJ1-4, the V gene TRBV20-1; no reliable D call. V was trimmed by 3 bases and J by 0 bases, leaving 8 bases between them. This CDR3 has 14 residues. Germline V gene lookup returns CDR1 DFQATT and CDR2 SNEGSKA (reference sequence). CDR3 amino acids: CSASYPATNEKLFF. CDR3 DNA: TGCAGTGCTAGTTACCCTGCAACTAATGAAAAACTGTTTTTT.

CDR3 sequence reads: CASSLGSGLAGATDTQYF. DNA for the CDR3: TGCGCCAGCAGCTTGGGGTCAGGACTAGCGGGGGCCACAGATACGCAGTATTTT. V gene TRBV5-1 combines with J gene TRBJ2-3; TRBD2 matches at 13 bases. Germline values: CDR1 SGHRS, CDR2 YFSETQ. This CDR3 contains 18 residues. Unmatched junction bases numbered 6, after V lost 0 bases and J lost 2 bases. Using reference TRBV5-1 and TRBJ2-3 for the parts outside the CDR3, the full variable domain is KAGVTQTPRYLIKTRGQQVTLSCSPISGHRSVSWYQQTPGQGLQFLFEYFSETQRNKGNFPGRFSGRQFSNSRSEMNVSTLELGDSALYLCASSLGSGLAGATDTQYFGPGTRLTVL.

This rearrangement joins TRBV12-5 to TRBJ1-4; D unclear. The CDR3 has 12 residues. Looked up from germline, CDR1 is LGHNT and CDR2 is FRNRAP. The ends were cut back, 2 bases at V and 3 bases at J, with 1 base in the middle. CDR3 coding DNA: TGTGCTAGTGGTTTGTCTAATGAAAAACTGTTTTTT. Translating it yields CASGLSNEKLFF.

V is TRBV6-2 or TRBV6-3 and J is TRBJ2-1; D call uncertain. Germline CDR1 is MNHEY and CDR2 is SVGEGT. This CDR3 region has 11 residues. Trimming left V 2 bases short and J 8 bases short, with 4 bases between. The CDR3 bases are TGTGCCAGCAGTTACCAGTATGAGCAGTTCTTC. This encodes CASSYQYEQFF.

By share of the sample, this clone is large. This chain links TRBV4-2 with TRBJ1-2; a possible D gene is TRBD1 (6 bases). V lost 4 bases, J lost 4 bases, and 16 bases lay in between. CDR1 is LGHNA and CDR2 is YNFKEQ in the germline V gene. The CDR3 has 15 residues. The CDR3 sequence: CASSLASGESYGYTF. The CDR3 nucleotides read TGTGCCAGCAGCCTAGCTTCAGGGGAATCCTATGGCTACACCTTC.

The chain combines TRBV4-3 with TRBJ2-3; the match to TRBD2 covers 15 bases. The CDR3 spans 16 residues. Per the germline V gene, CDR1 is LGHNA and CDR2 is YSLEER. With 1 base clipped from V and 7 bases from J, the junction kept 3 bases outside the gene matches. Here the CDR3 DNA reads TGCGCCAGCAGCCAAGGGACTAGCGGGAGGGTCCATACGCAGTATTTT. Translating gives CASSQGTSGRVHTQYF.

The chain links TRBV7-6 to TRBJ2-3, with D possibly being TRBD1 or TRBD2 (5 bases each). Trimming pared 5 bases from V and 6 bases from J, leaving 27 bases between. Germline assignment: CDR1 SGHVS and CDR2 FNYEAQ. The CDR3 consists of 18 residues. Here the CDR3 DNA reads TGTGCCAGCAGCCAGACCCGAGGGGTTCTTAAGGGAACGGATACGCAGTATTTT. Translation: CASSQTRGVLKGTDTQYF.

This chain joins TRBV2 and TRBJ2-7; 15 bases fit TRBD2. V was pared by 3 bases and J by 0 bases, with 21 bases of the junction left unmatched. This CDR3 spans 23 amino acids. Germline-derived CDR1 and CDR2 are SNHLY and FYNNEI. The CDR3 DNA sequence: TGTGCCAGCAGTGAGAAGTCGGCCTTATTTGGACTAGCGGGAGGGCGTCACTCCTACGAGCAGTACTTC. It yields the protein CASSEKSALFGLAGGRHSYEQYF.

This chain uses TRBV30 with TRBJ1-3; D remains ambiguous. V lost 2 bases, J lost 0 bases, and 8 bases lay in between. CDR1 and CDR2 (germline): GTSNPN, SVGIG (reference sequence). CDR3 length equals 14 residues. CDR3: CAWSLERSGNTIYF. The CDR3 nucleotides read TGTGCCTGGAGTCTTGAGCGCTCTGGAAACACCATATATTTT. The complete variable domain, with remaining parts taken from reference TRBV30 and TRBJ1-3, reads SQTIHQWPATLVQPVGSPLSLECTVEGTSNPNLYWYRQAAGRGLQLLFYSVGIGQISSEVPQNLSASRPQDRQFILSSKKLLLSDSGFYLCAWSLERSGNTIYFGEGSWLTVV.

The V gene is TRBV9, the J gene TRBJ2-4; D gene uncertain. The CDR3 loop spans 15 amino acids. Trimming took off 2 bases at V and 2 bases at J, with 11 bases between the two ends. Germline V gene lookup returns CDR1 SGDLS and CDR2 YYNGEE. In DNA form, the CDR3 reads TGTGCCAGCAGCGTGGCACCAGCGCCCAAAAACATTCAGTACTTC. Translation gives CASSVAPAPKNIQYF.